This T cell receptor (beta chain) was recovered during a study of CXCR3-negative and CXCR3-positive naive CD8 T cells. Study-wide points: Higher TRB CDR3 hydrophobicity marked CXCR3-positive naive cells relative to CXCR3-negative naive cells. Naive cells used TRBV-TRBJ genes in much the same way whether CXCR3-negative or CXCR3-positive; memory cells did not. Partly lower CXCR3 expression followed cryopreservation, and most assays relied on fresh PBMCs.

Details on this clonotype: Its cognate antigen is unknown.

In triplicate, each CD8+ T cell subset was sorted at 300,000 to 350,000 cells per replicate. A CD45RO-CCR7+CD27+CD95- phenotype identified naive CD8+ T cells. CDR1 SGHTA and CDR2 FQGTGA come from the germline V gene. The CDR3 covers 12 residues. UMI-labeled 5' RACE yielded the TRB cDNA libraries. TCRdb reprocessed the 5' RACE reads; each CDR3 protein has one entry and no DNA is given. The data show about 150,000 distinct CDR3 sequences, and the top ten clones hold around 0.44%. The sample was naive CXCR3+ CD8+ T cells from blood. Subset indicated: CD45RO-CCR7+CD27+CD95- naive CD8+ T cells expressing CXCR3 (TNR3+). V is TRBV7-3 and J is TRBJ2-7. This sequence was found in a human donor in good health. Some clones in this sample may be carry-over from other donors' samples. The CDR3 loop is CASSLISGNEYF.